The present T cell receptor beta chain was sequenced within a study of blood T cell repertoires in COVID-19. Across the whole study: Sites in the United States, Italy and Spain provided acute and convalescent COVID-19 samples.

Per the original methods: Estimation of nucleated cell counts relied on the amplification of reference gene primers. Libraries were prepared by immunoSEQ multiplex PCR; TCRdb keeps only in-frame clonotypes and omits some of them. That table furnishes V, J and clone size, whereas the DNA furnished D and trimming. Altogether about 270,000 clones are present, roughly 91% being singletons, with the ten largest covering around 2%. Clinical histories supplied by participants themselves formed the basis of cohort assignment. Germline V gene sequence: CDR1 SEHNR, CDR2 FQNEAQ (reference sequence). The CDR3 covers 15 residues. V was clipped by 2 bases and J by 6 bases; unmatched bases: 6.

The sequencing input was PBMCs or T cells enriched from blood (not recorded which). This chain links TRBV7-9 with TRBJ2-3, with 9 nucleotides matching TRBD1. The receptor was isolated from a woman aged 60-75 years in a cohort exposed to, infected with or recovered from COVID-19 (not recorded which). Here the CDR3 DNA reads TGTGCCAGCAGCTTAACTACAGGGGGCTCCGATACGCAGTATTTT. Its translation: CASSLTTGGSDTQYF.